This entry features one TCR beta chain sequence. Its antigen is unidentified. Clones were sequenced by immunoSEQ multiplex PCR, and TCRdb holds only the in-frame ones, with some missing. The sample lists some 91,000 clones; just over 90% were seen once. The source of the sample is a study of T cell responses to AZD1222 COVID-19 vaccine. Study-wide points: With two AZD1222 doses given, Spike-specific TCR breadth and depth both rose.

This TCR derives from an adult in good health. This specimen consisted of peripheral blood, obtained on day 0 of AZD1222 vaccination.

The CDR3 nucleotides read TGTGCCAGTTCTGGACAGGGGGTGCCCAGTCAGCCCCAGCATTTT. This sequence encodes CASSGQGVPSQPQHF. This chain links TRBV19 with TRBJ1-5; 10 bases map to TRBD1. This CDR3 is built from 15 residues. V lost 8 bases to trimming and J lost 6 bases; unmatched junction nucleotides: 10. Germline-derived CDR1 and CDR2 are LNHDA and SQIVND (reference sequence).